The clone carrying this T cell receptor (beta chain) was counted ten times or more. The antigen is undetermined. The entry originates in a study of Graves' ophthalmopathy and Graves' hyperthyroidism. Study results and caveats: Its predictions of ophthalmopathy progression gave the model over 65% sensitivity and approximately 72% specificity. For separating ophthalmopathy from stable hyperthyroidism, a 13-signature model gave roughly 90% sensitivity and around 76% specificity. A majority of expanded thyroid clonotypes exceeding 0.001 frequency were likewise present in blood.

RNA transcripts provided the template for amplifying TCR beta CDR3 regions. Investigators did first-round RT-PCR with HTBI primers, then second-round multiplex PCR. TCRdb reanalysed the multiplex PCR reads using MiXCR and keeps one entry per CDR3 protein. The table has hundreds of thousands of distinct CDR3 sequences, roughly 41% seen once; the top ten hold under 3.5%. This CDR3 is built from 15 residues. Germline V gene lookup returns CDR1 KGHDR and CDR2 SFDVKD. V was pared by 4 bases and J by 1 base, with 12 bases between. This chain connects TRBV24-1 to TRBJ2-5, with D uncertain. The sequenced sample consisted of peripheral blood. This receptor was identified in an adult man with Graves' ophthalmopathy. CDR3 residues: CATSDLKTVQETQYF. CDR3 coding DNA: TGTGCCACCAGTGACCTCAAGACTGTCCAAGAGACCCAGTACTTC.